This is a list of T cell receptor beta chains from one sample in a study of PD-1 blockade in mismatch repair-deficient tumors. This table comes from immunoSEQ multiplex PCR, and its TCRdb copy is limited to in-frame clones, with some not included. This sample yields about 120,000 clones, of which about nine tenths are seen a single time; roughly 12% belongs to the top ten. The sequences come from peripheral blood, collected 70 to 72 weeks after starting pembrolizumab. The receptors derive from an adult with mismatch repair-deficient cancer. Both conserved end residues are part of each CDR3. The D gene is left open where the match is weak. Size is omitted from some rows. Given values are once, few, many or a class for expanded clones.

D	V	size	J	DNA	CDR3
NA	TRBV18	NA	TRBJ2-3	TGTGCCAGCTCACCACCCTCGGGGATAACGCAGTATTTT	CASSPPSGITQYF
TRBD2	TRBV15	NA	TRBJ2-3	TGTGCCACCAGCACCCTGGGACTAGCAGCGAGCACAGATACGCAGTATTTT	CATSTLGLAASTDTQYF
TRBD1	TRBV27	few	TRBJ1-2	TGTGCCAGCAGGGGACAGAACTATGGCTACACCTTC	CASRGQNYGYTF
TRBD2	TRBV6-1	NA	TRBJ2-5	TGTGCCAGCAGTGAACTAGCGGGAGGTGAGACCCAGTACTTC	CASSELAGGETQYF
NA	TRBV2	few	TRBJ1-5	TGTGCCAGCGGGGGAAGACAGGGCAATCAGCCCCAGCATTTT	CASGGRQGNQPQHF
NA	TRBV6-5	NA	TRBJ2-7	TGTGCCAGCAGTCCAGTACGGCCCTCCTACGAGCAGTACTTC	CASSPVRPSYEQYF
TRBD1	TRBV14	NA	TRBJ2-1	TGTGCCAGCAGCCATCCAGACAGGGTTGTCAATGAGCAGTTCTTC	CASSHPDRVVNEQFF
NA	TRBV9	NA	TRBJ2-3	TGTGCCAGCAGCGACAGAAAGGGTGGTACGCAGTATTTT	CASSDRKGGTQYF
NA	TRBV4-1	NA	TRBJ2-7	TGCGCCAGCAGCCAAGTAGGGCTAGCCGGGTACGAGCAGTACTTC	CASSQVGLAGYEQYF
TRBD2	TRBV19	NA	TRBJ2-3	TGTGCCAGTAGTATAGATCTCGGCGGGAGGGCCTCAGATACGCAGTATTTT	CASSIDLGGRASDTQYF
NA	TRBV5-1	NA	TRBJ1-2	TGCGCCAGCAGCTTCCAGGGAGATGGCTACACCTTC	CASSFQGDGYTF
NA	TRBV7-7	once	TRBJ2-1	TGTGCTAGCAGCTCTGAGCAACACAATGAGCAGTTCTTC	CASSSEQHNEQFF
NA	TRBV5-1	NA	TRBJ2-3	TGCGCCAGCAGGAGGGAAGGGACTCAATCGGATACGCAGTATTTT	CASRREGTQSDTQYF
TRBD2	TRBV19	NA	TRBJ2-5	TGTGCCAGTAGTATCGCGGGAGGGCTAGAGACCCAGTACTTC	CASSIAGGLETQYF
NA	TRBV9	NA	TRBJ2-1	TGTGCCAGCAGCGCGACAGGCGGACACAATGAGCAGTTCTTC	CASSATGGHNEQFF
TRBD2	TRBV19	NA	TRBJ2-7	TGTGCCAGTAGTATAGCTAGCGGACCCTCCTACGAGCAGTACTTC	CASSIASGPSYEQYF
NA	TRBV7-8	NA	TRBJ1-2	TGTGCCAGCAGCCCCCTATTGGGTCCTCGCAGTGGCTACACCTTC	CASSPLLGPRSGYTF
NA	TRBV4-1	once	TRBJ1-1	TGCGCCAGCAGCCCACAGGAAAGGTCGAACACTGAAGCTTTCTTT	CASSPQERSNTEAFF
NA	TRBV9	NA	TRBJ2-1	TGTGCCAGCAGCGCAGGAACCCGACCAGCTCGTGGTGCAGGATACAATGAGCAGTTCTTC	CASSAGTRPARGAGYNEQFF